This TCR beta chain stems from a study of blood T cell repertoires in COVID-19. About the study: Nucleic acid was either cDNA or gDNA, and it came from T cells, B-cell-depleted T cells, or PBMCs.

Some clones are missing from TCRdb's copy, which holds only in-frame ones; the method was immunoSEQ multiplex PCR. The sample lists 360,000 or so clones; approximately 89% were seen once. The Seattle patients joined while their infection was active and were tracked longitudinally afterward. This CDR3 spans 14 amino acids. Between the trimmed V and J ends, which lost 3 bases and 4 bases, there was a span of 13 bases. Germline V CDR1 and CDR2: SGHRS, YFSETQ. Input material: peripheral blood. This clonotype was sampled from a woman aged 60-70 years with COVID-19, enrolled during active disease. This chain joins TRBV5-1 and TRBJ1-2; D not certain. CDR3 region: CASSSEGSSYGYTF. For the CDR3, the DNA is TGCGCCAGCAGCTCCGAAGGGAGCTCCTATGGCTACACCTTC. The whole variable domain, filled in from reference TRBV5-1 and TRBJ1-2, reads KAGVTQTPRYLIKTRGQQVTLSCSPISGHRSVSWYQQTPGQGLQFLFEYFSETQRNKGNFPGRFSGRQFSNSRSEMNVSTLELGDSALYLCASSSEGSSYGYTFGSGTRLTVV.